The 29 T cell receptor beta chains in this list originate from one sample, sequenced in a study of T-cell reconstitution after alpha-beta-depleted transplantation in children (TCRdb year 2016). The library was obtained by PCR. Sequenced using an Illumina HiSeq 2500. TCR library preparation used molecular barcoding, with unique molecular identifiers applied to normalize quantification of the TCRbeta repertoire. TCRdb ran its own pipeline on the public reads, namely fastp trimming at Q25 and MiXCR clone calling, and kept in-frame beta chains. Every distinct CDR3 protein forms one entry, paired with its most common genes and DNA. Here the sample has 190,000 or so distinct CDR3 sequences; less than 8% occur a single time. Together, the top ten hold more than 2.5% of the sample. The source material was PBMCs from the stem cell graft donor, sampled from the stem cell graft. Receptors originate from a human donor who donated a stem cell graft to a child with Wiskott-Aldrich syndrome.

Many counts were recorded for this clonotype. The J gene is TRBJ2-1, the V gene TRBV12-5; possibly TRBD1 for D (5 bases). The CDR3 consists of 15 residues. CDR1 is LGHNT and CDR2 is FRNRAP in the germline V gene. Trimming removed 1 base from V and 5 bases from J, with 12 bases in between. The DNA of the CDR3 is TGTGCTAGTGGTTTGGGCCGGACACCCGACAATGAGCAGTTCTTC. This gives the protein CASGLGRTPDNEQFF.

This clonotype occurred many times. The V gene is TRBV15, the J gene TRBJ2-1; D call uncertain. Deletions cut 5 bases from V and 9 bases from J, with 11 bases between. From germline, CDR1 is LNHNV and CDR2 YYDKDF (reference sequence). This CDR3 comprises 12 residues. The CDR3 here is CATSRLVGEQFF. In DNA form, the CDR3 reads TGTGCCACCAGCCGATTAGTTGGTGAGCAGTTCTTC.

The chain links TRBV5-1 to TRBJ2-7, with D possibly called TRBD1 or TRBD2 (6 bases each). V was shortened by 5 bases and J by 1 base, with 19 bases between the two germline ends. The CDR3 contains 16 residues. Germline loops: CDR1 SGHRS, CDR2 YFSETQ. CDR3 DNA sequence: TGCGCCAGCAGTCTGCTAGGAGGGGGGAGTTCCTACGAGCAGTACTTC. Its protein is CASSLLGGGSSYEQYF. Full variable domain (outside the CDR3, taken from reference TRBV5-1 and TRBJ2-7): KAGVTQTPRYLIKTRGQQVTLSCSPISGHRSVSWYQQTPGQGLQFLFEYFSETQRNKGNFPGRFSGRQFSNSRSEMNVSTLELGDSALYLCASSLLGGGSSYEQYFGPGTRLTVT.

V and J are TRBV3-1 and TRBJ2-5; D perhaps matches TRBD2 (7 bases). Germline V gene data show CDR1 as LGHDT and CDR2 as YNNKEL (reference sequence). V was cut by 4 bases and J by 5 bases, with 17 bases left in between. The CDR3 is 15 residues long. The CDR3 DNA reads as TGTGCCAGCAGCCCCAGGGGAGGGAGTGGGGAGACCCAGTACTTC. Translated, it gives CASSPRGGSGETQYF.

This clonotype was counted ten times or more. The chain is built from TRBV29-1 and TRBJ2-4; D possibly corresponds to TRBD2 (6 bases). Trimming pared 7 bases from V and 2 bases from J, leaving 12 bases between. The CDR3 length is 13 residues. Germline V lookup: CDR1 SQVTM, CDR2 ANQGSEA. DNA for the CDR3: TGCAGCGCCGGGAGTGGGCCCAAAAACATTCAGTACTTC. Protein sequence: CSAGSGPKNIQYF. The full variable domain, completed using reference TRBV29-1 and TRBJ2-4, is SAVISQKPSRDICQRGTSLTIQCQVDSQVTMMFWYRQQPGQSLTLIATANQGSEATYESGFVIDKFPISRPNLTFSTLTVSNMSPEDSSIYLCSAGSGPKNIQYFGAGTRLSVL.

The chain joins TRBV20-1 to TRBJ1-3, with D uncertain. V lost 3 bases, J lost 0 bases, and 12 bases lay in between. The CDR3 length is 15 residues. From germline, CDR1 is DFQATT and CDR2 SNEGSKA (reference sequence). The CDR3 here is CSASDRKYSGNTIYF. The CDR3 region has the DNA TGCAGTGCTAGCGACCGTAAATACTCTGGAAACACCATATATTTT.

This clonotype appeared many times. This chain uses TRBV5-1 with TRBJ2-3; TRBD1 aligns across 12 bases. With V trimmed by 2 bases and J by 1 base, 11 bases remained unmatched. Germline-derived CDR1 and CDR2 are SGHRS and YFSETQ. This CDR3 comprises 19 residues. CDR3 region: CASSFRPGTGGVGTDTQYF. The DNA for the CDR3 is TGCGCCAGCAGCTTTCGTCCCGGGACAGGGGGCGTCGGCACAGATACGCAGTATTTT.

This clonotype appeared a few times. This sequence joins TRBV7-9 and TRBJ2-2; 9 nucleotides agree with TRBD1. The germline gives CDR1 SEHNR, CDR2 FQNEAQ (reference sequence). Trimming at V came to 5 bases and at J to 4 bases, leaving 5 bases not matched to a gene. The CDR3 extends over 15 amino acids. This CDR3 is CASSPGQGVTGELFF. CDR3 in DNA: TGTGCCAGCAGCCCGGGACAGGGAGTCACCGGGGAGCTGTTTTTT.

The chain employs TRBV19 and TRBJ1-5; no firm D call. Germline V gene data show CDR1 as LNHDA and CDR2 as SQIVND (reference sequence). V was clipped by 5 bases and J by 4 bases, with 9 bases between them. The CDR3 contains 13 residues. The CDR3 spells CASSFEWNQPQHF. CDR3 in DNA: TGTGCCAGTAGTTTCGAGTGGAATCAGCCCCAGCATTTT.

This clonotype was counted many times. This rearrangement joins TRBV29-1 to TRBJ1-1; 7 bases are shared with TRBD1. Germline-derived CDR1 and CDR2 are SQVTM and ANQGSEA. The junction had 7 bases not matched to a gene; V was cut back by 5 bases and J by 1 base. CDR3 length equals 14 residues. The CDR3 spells CSVKQDRRNTEAFF. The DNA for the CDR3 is TGCAGCGTTAAACAGGACAGGAGGAACACTGAAGCTTTCTTT.

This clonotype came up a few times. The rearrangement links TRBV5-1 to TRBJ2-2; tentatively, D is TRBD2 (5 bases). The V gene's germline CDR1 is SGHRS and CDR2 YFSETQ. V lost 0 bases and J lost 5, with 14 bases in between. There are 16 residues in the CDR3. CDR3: CASSLVSGESTGELFF. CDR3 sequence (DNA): TGCGCCAGCAGCTTGGTGTCCGGGGAGAGTACCGGGGAGCTGTTTTTT.

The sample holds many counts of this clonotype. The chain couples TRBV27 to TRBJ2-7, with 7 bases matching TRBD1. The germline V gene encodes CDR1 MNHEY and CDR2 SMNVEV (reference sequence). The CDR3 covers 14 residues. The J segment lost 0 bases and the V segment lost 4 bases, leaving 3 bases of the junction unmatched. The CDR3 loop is CASSSRDSSYEQYF. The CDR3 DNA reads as TGTGCCAGCAGTTCCCGGGACAGCTCCTACGAGCAGTACTTC.

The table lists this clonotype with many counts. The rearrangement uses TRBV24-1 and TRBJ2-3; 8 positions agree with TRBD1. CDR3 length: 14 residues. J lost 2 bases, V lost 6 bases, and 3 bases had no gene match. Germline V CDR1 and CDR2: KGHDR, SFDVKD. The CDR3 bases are TGTGCCACCAGTCAGGGGGCGGCCACAGATACGCAGTATTTT. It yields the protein CATSQGAATDTQYF.

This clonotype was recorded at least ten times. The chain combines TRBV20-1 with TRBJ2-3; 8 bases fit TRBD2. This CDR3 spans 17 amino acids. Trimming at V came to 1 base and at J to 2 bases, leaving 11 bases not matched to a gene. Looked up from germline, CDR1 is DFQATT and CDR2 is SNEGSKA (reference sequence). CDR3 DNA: TGCAGTGCTAGAGCCACACCCCCAGCGGGGGACACAGATACGCAGTATTTT. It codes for CSARATPPAGDTDTQYF.

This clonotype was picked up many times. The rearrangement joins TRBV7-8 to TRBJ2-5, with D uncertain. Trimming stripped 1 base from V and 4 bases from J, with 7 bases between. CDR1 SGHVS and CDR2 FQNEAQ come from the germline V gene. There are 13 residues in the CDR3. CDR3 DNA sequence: TGTGCCAGCAGCTTAGGCGCACCAGAGACCCAGTACTTC. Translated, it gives CASSLGAPETQYF. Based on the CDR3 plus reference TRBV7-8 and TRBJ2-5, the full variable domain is GAGVSQSPRYKVAKRGQDVALRCDPISGHVSLFWYQQALGQGPEFLTYFQNEAQLDKSGLPSDRFFAERPEGSVSTLKIQRTQQEDSAVYLCASSLGAPETQYFGPGTRLLVL.

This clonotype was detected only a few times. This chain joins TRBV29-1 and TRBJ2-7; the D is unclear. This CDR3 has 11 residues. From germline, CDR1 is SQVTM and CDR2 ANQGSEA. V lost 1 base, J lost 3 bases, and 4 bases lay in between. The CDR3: CSVEGLYEQYF. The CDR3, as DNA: TGCAGCGTTGAAGGTCTCTACGAGCAGTACTTC.

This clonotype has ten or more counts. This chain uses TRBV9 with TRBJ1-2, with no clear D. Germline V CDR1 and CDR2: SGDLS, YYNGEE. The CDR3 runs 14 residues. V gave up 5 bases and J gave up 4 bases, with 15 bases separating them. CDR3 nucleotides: TGTGCCAGCAGGGATGAAGGGAAGGGCTATGGCTACACCTTC. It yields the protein CASRDEGKGYGYTF.

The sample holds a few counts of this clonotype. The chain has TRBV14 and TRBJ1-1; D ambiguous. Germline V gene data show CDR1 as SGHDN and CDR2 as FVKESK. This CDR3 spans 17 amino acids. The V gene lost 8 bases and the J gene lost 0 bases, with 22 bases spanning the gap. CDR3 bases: TGTGCCAGCCCAACTGGGATTATAGGACGGATGAACACTGAAGCTTTCTTT. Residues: CASPTGIIGRMNTEAFF. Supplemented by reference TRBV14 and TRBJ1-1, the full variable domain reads EAGVTQFPSHSVIEKGQTVTLRCDPISGHDNLYWYRRVMGKEIKFLLHFVKESKQDESGMPNNRFLAERTGGTYSTLKVQPAELEDSGVYFCASPTGIIGRMNTEAFFGQGTRLTVV.

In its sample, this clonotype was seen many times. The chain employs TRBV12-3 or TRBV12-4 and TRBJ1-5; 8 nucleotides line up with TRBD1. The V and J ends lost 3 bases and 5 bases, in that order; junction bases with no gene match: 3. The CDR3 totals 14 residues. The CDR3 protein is CASSFQGAHQPQHF. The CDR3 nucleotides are TGTGCCAGCAGTTTTCAGGGGGCCCATCAGCCCCAGCATTTT.

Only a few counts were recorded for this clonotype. The CDR3 loop reads CASSQDRREQFF. In DNA form, the CDR3 reads TGTGCCAGCAGCCAAGATCGCCGGGAGCAGTTCTTC. The chain recombines TRBV14 with TRBJ2-1; unclear D gene. Trimming shortened V by 0 bases and J by 10 bases, and 7 bases separated the two germline ends. Germline assignment: CDR1 SGHDN and CDR2 FVKESK. CDR3 size: 12 residues.

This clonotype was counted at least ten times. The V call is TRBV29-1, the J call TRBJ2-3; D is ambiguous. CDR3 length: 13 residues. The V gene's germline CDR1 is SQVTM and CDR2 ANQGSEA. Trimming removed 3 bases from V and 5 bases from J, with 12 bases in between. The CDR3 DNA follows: TGCAGCGTTGATTGGTCCAAAGGAGATACGCAGTATTTT. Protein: CSVDWSKGDTQYF.

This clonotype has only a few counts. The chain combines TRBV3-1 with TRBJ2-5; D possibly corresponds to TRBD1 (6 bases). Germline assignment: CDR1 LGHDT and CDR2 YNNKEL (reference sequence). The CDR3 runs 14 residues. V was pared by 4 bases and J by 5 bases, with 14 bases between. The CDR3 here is CASSPTGRGETQYF. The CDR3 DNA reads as TGTGCCAGCAGCCCCACAGGGAGAGGGGAGACCCAGTACTTC.

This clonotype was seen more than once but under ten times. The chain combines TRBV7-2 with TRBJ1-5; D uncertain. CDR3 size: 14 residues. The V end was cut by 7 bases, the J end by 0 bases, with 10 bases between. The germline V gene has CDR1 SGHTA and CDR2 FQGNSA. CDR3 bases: TGTGCCAGCACGACGAGACCTAGCAATCAGCCCCAGCATTTT. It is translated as CASTTRPSNQPQHF.

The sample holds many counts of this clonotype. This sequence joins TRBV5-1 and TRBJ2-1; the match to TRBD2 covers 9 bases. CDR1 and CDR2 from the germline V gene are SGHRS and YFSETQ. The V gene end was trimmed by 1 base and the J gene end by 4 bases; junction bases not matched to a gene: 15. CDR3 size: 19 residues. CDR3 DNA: TGCGCCAGCAGCTTGTTCCCCCCGGGGCGGGGGGGCCAGTACAATGAGCAGTTCTTC. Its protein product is CASSLFPPGRGGQYNEQFF.

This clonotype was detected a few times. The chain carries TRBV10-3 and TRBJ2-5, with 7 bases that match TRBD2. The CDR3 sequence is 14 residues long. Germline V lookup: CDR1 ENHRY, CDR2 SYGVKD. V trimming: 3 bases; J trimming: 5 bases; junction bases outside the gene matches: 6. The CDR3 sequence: CAISDPDGRETQYF. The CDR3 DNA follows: TGTGCCATCAGTGACCCTGACGGGAGGGAGACCCAGTACTTC.

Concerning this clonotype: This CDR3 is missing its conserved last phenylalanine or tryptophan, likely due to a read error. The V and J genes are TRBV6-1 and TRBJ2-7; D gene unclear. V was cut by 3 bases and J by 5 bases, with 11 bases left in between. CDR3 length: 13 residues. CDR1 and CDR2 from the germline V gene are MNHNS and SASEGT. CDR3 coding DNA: TGTGCCAGCAGTGACCTCAGGATCGACGAGCAGTACTAC. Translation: CASSDLRIDEQYY.

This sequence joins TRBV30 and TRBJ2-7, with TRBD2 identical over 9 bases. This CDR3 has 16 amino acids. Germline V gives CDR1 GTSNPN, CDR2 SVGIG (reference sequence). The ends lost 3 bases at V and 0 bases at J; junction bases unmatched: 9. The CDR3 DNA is TGTGCCTGGAGCTGGAGTAGCGGGGGATTCTCCTACGAGCAGTACTTC. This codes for CAWSWSSGGFSYEQYF.

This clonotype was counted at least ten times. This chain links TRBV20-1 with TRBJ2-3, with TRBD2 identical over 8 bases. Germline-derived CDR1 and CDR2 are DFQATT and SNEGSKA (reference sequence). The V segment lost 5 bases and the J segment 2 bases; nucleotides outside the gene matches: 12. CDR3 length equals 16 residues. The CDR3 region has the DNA TGCAGTGCTTCGCTAGTCGTCGGGGGGGCCACAGATACGCAGTATTTT. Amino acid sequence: CSASLVVGGATDTQYF.

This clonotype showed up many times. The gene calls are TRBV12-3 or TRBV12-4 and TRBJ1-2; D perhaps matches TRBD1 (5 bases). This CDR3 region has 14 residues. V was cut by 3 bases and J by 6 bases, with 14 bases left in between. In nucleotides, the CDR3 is TGTGCCAGCAGTTTTTGGCAGGGTTCGGATGGCTACACCTTC. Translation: CASSFWQGSDGYTF.